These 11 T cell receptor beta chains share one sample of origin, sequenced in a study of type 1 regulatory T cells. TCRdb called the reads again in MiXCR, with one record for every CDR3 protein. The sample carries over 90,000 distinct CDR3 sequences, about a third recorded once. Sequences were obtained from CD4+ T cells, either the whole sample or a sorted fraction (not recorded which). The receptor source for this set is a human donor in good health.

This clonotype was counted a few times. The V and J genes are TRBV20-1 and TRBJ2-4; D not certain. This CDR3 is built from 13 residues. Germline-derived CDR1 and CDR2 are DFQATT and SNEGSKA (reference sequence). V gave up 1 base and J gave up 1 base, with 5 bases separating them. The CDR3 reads CSARVGAKNIQYF. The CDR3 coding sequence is TGCAGTGCTAGAGTGGGGGCCAAAAACATTCAGTACTTC.

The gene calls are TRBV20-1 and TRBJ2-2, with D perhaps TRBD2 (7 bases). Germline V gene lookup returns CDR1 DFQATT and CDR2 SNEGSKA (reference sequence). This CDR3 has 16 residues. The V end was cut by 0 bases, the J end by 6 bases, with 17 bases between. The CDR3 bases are TGCAGTGCTAGAGATCTGAGGGGGAGGGCGGCCGGGGAGCTGTTTTTT. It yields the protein CSARDLRGRAAGELFF.

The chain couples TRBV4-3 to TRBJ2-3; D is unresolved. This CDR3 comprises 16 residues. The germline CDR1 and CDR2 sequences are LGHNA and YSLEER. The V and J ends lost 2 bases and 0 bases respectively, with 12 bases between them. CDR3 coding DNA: TGCGCCAGCAGCCAATCCCCAGCAGCTAGCACAGATACGCAGTATTTT. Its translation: CASSQSPAASTDTQYF.

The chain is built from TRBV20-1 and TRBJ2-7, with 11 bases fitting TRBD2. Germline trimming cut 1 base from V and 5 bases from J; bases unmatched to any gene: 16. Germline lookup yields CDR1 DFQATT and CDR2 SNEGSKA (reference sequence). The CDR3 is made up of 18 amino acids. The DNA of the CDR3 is TGCAGTGCTAGAGGGGGCCCCGGAACTAGCGGGAGATCGAACGAGCAGTACTTC. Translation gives CSARGGPGTSGRSNEQYF.

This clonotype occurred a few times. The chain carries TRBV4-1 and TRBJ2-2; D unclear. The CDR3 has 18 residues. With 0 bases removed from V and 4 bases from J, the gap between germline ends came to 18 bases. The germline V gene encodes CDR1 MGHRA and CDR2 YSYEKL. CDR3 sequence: CASSQDGIGTSATGELFF. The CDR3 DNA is TGCGCCAGCAGCCAAGACGGTATAGGAACCTCGGCCACCGGGGAGCTGTTTTTT.

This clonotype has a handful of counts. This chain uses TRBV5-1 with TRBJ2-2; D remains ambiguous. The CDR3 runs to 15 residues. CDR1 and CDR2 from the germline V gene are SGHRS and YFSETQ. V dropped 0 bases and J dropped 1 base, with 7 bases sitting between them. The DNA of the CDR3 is TGCGCCAGCAGCTTGGTTGTGGGGAACACCGGGGAGCTGTTTTTT. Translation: CASSLVVGNTGELFF.

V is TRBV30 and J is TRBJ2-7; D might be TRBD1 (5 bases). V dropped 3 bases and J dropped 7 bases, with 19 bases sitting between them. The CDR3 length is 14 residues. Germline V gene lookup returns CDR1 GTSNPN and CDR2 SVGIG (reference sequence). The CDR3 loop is CAWSPGSREREQYF. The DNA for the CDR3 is TGTGCCTGGAGCCCCGGTAGCAGGGAACGGGAGCAGTACTTC.

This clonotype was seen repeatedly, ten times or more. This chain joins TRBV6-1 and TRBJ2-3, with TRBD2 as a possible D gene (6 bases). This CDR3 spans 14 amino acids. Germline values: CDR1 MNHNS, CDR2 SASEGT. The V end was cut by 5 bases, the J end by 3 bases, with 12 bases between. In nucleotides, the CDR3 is TGTGCCAGCAGTCTCGGGAGCCCTACAGATACGCAGTATTTT. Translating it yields CASSLGSPTDTQYF.

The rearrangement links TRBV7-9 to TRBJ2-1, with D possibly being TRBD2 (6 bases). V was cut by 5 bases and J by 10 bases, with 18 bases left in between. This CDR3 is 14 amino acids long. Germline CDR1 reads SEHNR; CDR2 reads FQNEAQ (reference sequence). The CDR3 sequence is CASSASGLTQEQFF. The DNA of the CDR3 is TGTGCCAGCAGCGCGAGCGGGCTGACCCAAGAGCAGTTCTTC. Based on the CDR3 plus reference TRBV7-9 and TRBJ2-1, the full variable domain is DTGVSQNPRHKITKRGQNVTFRCDPISEHNRLYWYRQTLGQGPEFLTYFQNEAQLEKSRLLSDRFSAERPKGSFSTLEIQRTEQGDSAMYLCASSASGLTQEQFFGPGTRLTVL.

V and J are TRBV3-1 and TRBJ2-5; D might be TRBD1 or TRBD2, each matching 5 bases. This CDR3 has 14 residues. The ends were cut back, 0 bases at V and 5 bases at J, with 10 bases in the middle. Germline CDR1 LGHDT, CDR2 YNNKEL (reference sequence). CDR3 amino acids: CASSQESGQETQYF. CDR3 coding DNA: TGTGCCAGCAGCCAAGAGTCGGGGCAGGAGACCCAGTACTTC.

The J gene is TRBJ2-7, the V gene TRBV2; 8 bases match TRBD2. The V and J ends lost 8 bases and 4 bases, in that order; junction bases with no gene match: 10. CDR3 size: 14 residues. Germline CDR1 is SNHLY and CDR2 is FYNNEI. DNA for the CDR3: TGTGCCAGCTTAATAGCGGGAACGGGGTACGAGCAGTACTTC. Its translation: CASLIAGTGYEQYF.